This TCR beta chain was identified in a study of OX40 agonist ivuxolimab in advanced cancers. Study as a whole: Ivuxolimab, an antibody that agonizes OX40 (CD134), was administered to the patients.

On this clone: Its antigen is not known.

Study-level results: Both CD4+ and CD8+ T cell populations in blood had undergone clonal expansion by week 6 at 0.1 to 3.0 mg/kg.

Losses at the gene ends were 4 bases for V and 4 bases for J; bases not matched to a gene: 9. Germline CDR1 SGDLS, CDR2 YYNGEE. This CDR3 spans 15 amino acids. Repertoires were generated with immunoSEQ multiplex PCR, while TCRdb's copy carries only in-frame clones and drops some. Among about 77,000 clones, more than 75% were seen once, and the ten largest hold 6.2%. J is TRBJ2-3 and V is TRBV9; TRBD1 agrees at 7 bases. The specimen was CD4+ or CD8+ T cells sorted from blood, collected in a trial of the OX40 agonist ivuxolimab. This TCR was recovered from an adult with an advanced solid tumor such as melanoma, head and neck, liver or kidney cancer. The CDR3 sequence: CASSPRQGEADTQYF. CDR3 sequence (DNA): TGTGCCAGCAGCCCTCGACAGGGCGAGGCAGATACGCAGTATTTT.